A selection of T cell receptor beta chains follows, all from one sample in a study of shared clonotypes between healthy human individuals. TCRdb keeps only in-frame clones here, not all; method: immunoSEQ multiplex PCR. The sample carries over a million clones, approximately 97% recorded once. Material: naive CD4+ T cells sorted from blood. The receptors stem from a man younger than 45 in good health. Both conserved end residues are part of each CDR3. Expanded clones are given a class, and other clones once, few, many or no size at all.

>TRBV11-2|17|NA
CASRLWGRVNRNYGYTF
>TRBV9|16|NA
CASSAHVAGSSYEQYF
>TRBV19|16|NA
CASSTGLGLAGDEQYF
>TRBV5-1|15|once
CASSLDSREAYEQYF
>TRBV10-1|16|NA
CASSGETGPGNYEQYF
>TRBV27|15|once
CASRQRQGAYTEAFF
>TRBV10-3|14|NA
CAIRRTGVDTEAFF
>TRBV6-1|15|NA
CASSSRTGWTGELFF
>TRBV5-1|14|NA
CASSSGELPYEQYF
>TRBV11-1|17|NA
CASSGSGTKARTDTQYF
>TRBV4-3|15|NA
CASSLQREDGYEQYF
>TRBV5-1|13|NA
CASSLEGGLGYTF
>TRBV10-1|15|NA
CASSESGGRPYEQYF
>TRBV10-3|13|once
CAIGARDTGELFF
>TRBV6-1|15|NA
CASSPRGIMNTEAFF
>TRBV2|14|NA
CASIGIAGESEQFF
>TRBV19|12|NA
CASSIEPGRQYF
>TRBV7-8|17|once
CASSLRGQGNLKYEQYF
>TRBV7-8|14|NA
CASTKNSGAGELFF
>TRBV15|17|NA
CATSRDYPRQGTYEQYF
>TRBV9|15|NA
CASSVEGASYNEQFF
>TRBV7-2|15|NA
CASSLDRVGTGELFF